This T cell receptor (beta chain) was recovered during a study of blood T cell repertoires in COVID-19. About the research overall: From T cells, B-cell-depleted T cells, or PBMCs came the material, which was cDNA or gDNA.

The J segment lost 3 bases and the V segment lost 1 base, leaving 5 bases of the junction unmatched. CDR1 and CDR2 (germline): LNHDA, SQIVND (reference sequence). The CDR3 is made up of 16 amino acids. Original handling: By means of reference gene primer amplification, nucleated cell counts were estimated. TCRdb's copy holds only in-frame clones and misses some; the assay was immunoSEQ multiplex PCR. V and J calls and clone size are as listed in that table; D and trimming were resolved from the DNA. The data hold 300,000 or so clones, with approximately 87% observed a single time. This sequence was found in a woman between 50 and 59 years old who had recovered from COVID-19. The chain links TRBV19 to TRBJ2-1; 8 positions match TRBD2. Sequences were obtained from peripheral blood. The CDR3 region has the DNA TGTGCCAGTAGTATAGTTCTAGCGGGCTACTACAATGAGCAGTTCTTC. Translating it yields CASSIVLAGYYNEQFF.